This T cell receptor (beta chain) was retrieved from a study of tumor and adjacent non-tumor tissue in lung cancer. Remarks on this clonotype: Sequence at one end of the junction differs from germline and may be a read error.

Germline assignment: CDR1 MDHEN and CDR2 SYDVKM. The CDR3 has 17 residues. TCRbeta libraries were built with three rounds of nested PCR, modified from ARM-PCR. TCRdb re-called the multiplex PCR reads through MiXCR, storing one row per CDR3 protein. The sample lists roughly 75,000 distinct CDR3 sequences, nearly 70% occurring once. No cell sorting was done before RNA was extracted from the tissue. Distant lung tissue was collected more than 3 cm away from the tumor edge. The receptor's source is a woman aged 45-59 years with non-small cell lung cancer. The chain uses TRBV28 and TRBJ1-5; 11 bases fit TRBD1. The specimen was distant non-tumor lung tissue. This CDR3 is CAISLIPDRGQDQPQHF. CDR3 DNA sequence: TGTGCCATCAGTTTAATCCCGGACAGGGGGCAGGATCAGCCCCAGCATTTT.